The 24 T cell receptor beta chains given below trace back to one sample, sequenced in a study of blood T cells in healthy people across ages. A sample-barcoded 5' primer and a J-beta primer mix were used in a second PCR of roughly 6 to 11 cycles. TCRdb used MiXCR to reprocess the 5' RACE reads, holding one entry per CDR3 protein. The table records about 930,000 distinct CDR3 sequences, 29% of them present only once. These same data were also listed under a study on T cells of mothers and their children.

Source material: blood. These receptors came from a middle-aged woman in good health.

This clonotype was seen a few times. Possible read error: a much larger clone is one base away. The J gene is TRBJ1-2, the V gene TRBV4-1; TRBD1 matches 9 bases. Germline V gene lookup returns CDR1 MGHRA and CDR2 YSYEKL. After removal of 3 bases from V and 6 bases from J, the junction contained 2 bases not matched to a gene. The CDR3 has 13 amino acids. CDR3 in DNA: TGCGCCAGCAGCCAGACAGGGGGGGATGGCTACACCTTC. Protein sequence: CASSQTGGDGYTF.

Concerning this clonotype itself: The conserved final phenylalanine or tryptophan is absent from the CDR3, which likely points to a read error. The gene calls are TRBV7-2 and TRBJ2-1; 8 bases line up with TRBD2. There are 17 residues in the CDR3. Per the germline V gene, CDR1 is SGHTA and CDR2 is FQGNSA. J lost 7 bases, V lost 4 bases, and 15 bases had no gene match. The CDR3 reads CASSSLAGTFVGNEQFL. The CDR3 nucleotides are TGTGCCAGCAGCTCATTAGCGGGGACCTTCGTTGGGAATGAGCAGTTCCTC.

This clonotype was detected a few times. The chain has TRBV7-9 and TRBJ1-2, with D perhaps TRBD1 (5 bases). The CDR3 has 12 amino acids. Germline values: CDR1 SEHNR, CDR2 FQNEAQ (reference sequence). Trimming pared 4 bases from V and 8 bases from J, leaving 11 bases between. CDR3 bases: TGTGCCAGCAGCTCCGAGGGGCTGGGCTACACCTTC. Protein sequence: CASSSEGLGYTF.

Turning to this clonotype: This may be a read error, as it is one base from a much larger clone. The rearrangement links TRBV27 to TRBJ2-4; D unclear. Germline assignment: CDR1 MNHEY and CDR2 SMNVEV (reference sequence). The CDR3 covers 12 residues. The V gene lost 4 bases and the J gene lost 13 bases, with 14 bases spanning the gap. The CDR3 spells CASSSNRNEQYF. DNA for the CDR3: TGTGCCAGCAGTTCCAACCGTAATGAGCAGTACTTC.

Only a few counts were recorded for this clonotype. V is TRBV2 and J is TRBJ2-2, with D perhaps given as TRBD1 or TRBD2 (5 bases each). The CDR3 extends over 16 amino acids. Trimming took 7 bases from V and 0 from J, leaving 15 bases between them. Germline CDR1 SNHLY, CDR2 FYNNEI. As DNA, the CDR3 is TGTGCCAGCACGGGGTATCGGACACCGAACACCGGGGAGCTGTTTTTT. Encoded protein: CASTGYRTPNTGELFF.

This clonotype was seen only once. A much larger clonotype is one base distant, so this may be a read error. This chain's CDR3 is CASSPRSSWGTDTQYF. CDR3 sequence (DNA): TGTGCCAGCAGCCCCCGTTCCTCGTGGGGTACAGATACGCAGTATTTT. The chain has TRBV7-2 and TRBJ2-3; D not certain. Trimming stripped 5 bases from V and 3 bases from J, with 18 bases between. This CDR3 comprises 16 residues. The germline CDR1 and CDR2 sequences are SGHTA and FQGNSA.

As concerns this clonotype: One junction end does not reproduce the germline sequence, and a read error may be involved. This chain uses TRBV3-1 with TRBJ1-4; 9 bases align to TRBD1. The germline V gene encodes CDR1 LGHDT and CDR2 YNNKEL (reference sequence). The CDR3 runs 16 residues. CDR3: CVSSQEADRGNGKLFF. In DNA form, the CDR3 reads TGTGTCAGCAGCCAAGAGGCGGACAGGGGCAATGGAAAACTGTTTTTT.

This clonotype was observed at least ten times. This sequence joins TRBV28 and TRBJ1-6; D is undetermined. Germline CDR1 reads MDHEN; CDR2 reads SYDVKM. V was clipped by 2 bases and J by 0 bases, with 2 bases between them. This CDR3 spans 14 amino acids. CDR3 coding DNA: TGTGCCAGCAGTTTACTCTCCTATAATTCACCCCTCCACTTT. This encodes CASSLLSYNSPLHF.

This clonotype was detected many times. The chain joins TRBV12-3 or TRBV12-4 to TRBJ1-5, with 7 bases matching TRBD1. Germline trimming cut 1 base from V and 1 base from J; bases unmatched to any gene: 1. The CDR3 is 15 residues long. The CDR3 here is CASSLEGGSNQPQHF. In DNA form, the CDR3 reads TGTGCCAGCAGTTTAGAAGGGGGCAGCAATCAGCCCCAGCATTTT.

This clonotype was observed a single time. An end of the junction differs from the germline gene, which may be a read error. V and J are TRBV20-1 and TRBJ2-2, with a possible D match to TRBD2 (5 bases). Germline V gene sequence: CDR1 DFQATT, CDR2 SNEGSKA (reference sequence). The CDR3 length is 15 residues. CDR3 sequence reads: CSARVGRSNTGERFF. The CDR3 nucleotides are TGCAGTGCTAGGGTAGGCAGGAGCAACACCGGGGAGCGGTTTTTT.

This chain's CDR3 is CATSRSSGGYTQYF. The CDR3 nucleotides read TGTGCCACCAGCAGATCTAGCGGGGGGTATACGCAGTATTTT. The V call is TRBV15, the J call TRBJ2-3; 11 nucleotides line up with TRBD2. Germline V gene sequence: CDR1 LNHNV, CDR2 YYDKDF (reference sequence). The CDR3 extends over 14 amino acids. Trimming at V came to 2 bases and at J to 7 bases, leaving 2 bases not matched to a gene.

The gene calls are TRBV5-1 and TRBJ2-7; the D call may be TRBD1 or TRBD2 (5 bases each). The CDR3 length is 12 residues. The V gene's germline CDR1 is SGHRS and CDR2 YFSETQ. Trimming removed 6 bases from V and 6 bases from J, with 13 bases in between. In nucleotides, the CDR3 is TGCGCCAGCACCCGGGACGGCCCCGAGCAGTACTTC. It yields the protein CASTRDGPEQYF.

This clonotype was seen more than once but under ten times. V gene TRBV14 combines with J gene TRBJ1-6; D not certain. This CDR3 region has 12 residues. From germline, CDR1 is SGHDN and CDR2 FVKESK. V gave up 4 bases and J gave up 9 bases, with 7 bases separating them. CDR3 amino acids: CASSRRISPLHF. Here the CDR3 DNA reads TGTGCCAGCAGCCGCCGAATTTCACCCCTCCACTTT.

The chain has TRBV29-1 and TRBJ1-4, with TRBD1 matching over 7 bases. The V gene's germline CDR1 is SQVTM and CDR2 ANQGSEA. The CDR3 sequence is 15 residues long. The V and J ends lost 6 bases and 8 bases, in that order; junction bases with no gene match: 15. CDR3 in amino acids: CSVELLTGVAEKLFF. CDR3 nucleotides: TGCAGCGTCGAGTTGCTTACAGGGGTTGCCGAAAAACTGTTTTTT.

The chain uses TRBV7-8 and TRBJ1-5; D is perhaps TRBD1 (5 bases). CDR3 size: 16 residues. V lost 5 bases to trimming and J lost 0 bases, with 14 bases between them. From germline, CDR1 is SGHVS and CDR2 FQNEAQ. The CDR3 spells CASSNRTATSNQPQHF. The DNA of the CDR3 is TGTGCCAGCAGCAACAGGACGGCCACTAGCAATCAGCCCCAGCATTTT.

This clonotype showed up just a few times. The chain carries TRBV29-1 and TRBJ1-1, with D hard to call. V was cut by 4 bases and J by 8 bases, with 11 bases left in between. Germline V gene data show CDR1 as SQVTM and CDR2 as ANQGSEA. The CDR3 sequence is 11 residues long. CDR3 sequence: CSVVSPGEAFF. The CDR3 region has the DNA TGCAGCGTTGTGTCACCCGGGGAAGCTTTCTTT.

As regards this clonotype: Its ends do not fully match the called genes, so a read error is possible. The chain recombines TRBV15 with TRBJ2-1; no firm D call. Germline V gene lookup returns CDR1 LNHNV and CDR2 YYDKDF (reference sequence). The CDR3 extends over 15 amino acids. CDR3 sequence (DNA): TGTGCCGCCAGCAGAGCACCTACCCCTTACAATGAGCAGTTCTTC. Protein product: CAASRAPTPYNEQFF. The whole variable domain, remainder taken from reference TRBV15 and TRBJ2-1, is DAMVIQNPRYQVTQFGKPVTLSCSQTLNHNVMYWYQQKSSQAPKLLFHYYDKDFNNEADTPDNFQSRRPNTSFCFLDIRSPGLGDTAMYLCAASRAPTPYNEQFFGPGTRLTVL.

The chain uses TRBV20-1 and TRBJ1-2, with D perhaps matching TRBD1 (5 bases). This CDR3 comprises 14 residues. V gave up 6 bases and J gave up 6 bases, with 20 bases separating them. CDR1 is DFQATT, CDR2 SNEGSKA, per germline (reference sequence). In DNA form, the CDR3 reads TGCAGTGCCACCCCGTCTGAGGGGTGCGATGGCTACACCTTC. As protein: CSATPSEGCDGYTF.

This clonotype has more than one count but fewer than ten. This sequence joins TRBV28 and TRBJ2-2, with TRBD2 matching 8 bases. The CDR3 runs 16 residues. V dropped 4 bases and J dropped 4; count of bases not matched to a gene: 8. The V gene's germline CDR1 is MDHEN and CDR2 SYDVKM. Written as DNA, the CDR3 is TGTGCCAGCAGTTCCCCCGGGGGGGCGAGCACCGGGGAGCTGTTTTTT. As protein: CASSSPGGASTGELFF.

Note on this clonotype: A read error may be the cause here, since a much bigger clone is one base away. CDR3: CASSYEGNTYSEQFF. CDR3 bases: TGTGCCAGCAGTTACGAAGGGAATACCTACAGTGAGCAGTTCTTC. This chain uses TRBV6-5 with TRBJ2-1; no definite D call. The CDR3 has 15 residues. Germline V gene lookup returns CDR1 MNHEY and CDR2 SVGAGI.

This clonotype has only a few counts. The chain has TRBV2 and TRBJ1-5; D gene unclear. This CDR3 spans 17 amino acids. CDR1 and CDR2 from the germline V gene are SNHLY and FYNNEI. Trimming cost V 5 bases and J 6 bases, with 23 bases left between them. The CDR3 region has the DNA TGTGCCAGCAGTTACCAGCTAGGTCTCCTCCCTGGTCAGCCCCAGCATTTT. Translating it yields CASSYQLGLLPGQPQHF.

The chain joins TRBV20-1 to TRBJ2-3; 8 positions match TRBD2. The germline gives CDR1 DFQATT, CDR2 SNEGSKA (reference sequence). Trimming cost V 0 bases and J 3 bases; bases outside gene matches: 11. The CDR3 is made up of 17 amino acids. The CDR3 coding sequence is TGCAGTGCTAGAGAAAGAGTCGGGGGGGCCTTGACAGATACGCAGTATTTT. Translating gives CSARERVGGALTDTQYF.

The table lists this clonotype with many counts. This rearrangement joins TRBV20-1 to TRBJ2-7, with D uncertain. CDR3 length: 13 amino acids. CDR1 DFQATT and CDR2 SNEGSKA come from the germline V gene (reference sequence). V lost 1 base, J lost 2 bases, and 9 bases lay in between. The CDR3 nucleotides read TGCAGTGCTAGAGGCCAGGTAACCTACGAGCAGTACTTC. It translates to CSARGQVTYEQYF.

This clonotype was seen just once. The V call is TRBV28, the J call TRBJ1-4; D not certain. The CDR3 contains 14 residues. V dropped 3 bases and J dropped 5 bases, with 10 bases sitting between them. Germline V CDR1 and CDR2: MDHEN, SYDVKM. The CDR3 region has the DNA TGTGCCAGCAGTTTTACCGTCAGAAATGAAAAACTGTTTTTT. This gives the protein CASSFTVRNEKLFF.